Shown below are 24 T cell receptor beta chains from a single sample sequenced in a study of blood T cell repertoires in COVID-19. Profiled with immunoSEQ multiplex PCR; TCRdb holds only in-frame clones, not every one. The top ten clones hold 25% to 35% of a sample with about 120,000 clones, over 80% of them seen once. Sequencing was performed on peripheral blood. The origin of the receptors is a woman aged 70 to 79 with acute or convalescent COVID-19.

The V and J genes are TRBV19 and TRBJ1-2; 7 nucleotides match TRBD1. This CDR3 has 19 residues. V was clipped by 5 bases and J by 2 bases; unmatched bases: 20. Germline V gene lookup returns CDR1 LNHDA and CDR2 SQIVND (reference sequence). The DNA of the CDR3 is TGTGCCAGTAGTCCCCGAGGGACCGGGACAGCAGCCTTGAACTATGGCTACACCTTC. Translation: CASSPRGTGTAALNYGYTF.

CDR3 amino acids: CASSQHRLRNTGELFF. The CDR3 coding sequence is TGTGCCAGCAGCCAACATAGATTACGGAACACCGGGGAGCTGTTTTTT. This chain connects TRBV4-2 to TRBJ2-2; D not certain. This CDR3 spans 16 amino acids. Germline CDR1 is LGHNA and CDR2 is YNFKEQ. The V end was cut by 2 bases, the J end by 1 base, with 11 bases between.

The chain links TRBV24-1 to TRBJ2-4, with a possible D match to TRBD1 (5 bases). CDR3 size: 14 residues. The germline V gene has CDR1 KGHDR and CDR2 SFDVKD. Between the trimmed V and J ends, which lost 4 bases and 7 bases, there was a span of 13 bases. CDR3 protein: CATSDLDSPNIQYF. Here the CDR3 DNA reads TGTGCCACCAGTGACTTAGACAGTCCGAACATTCAGTACTTC.

Only a few counts were recorded for this clone. The V call is TRBV5-5, the J call TRBJ2-1; 10 bases are shared with TRBD1. This CDR3 is built from 14 residues. The V segment lost 9 bases and the J segment 3 bases; nucleotides outside the gene matches: 6. In germline, CDR1 is SGHKS, CDR2 YYEKEE (reference sequence). In DNA, the CDR3 is TGTGCCACTTTCCGGGACAGGGGCTACAATGAGCAGTTCTTC. The encoded protein is CATFRDRGYNEQFF.

The V call is TRBV7-3, the J call TRBJ2-7, with 12 bases matching TRBD2. The CDR3 sequence is 15 residues long. With 3 bases clipped from V and 5 bases from J, the junction kept 5 bases outside the gene matches. From germline, CDR1 is SGHTA and CDR2 FQGTGA. The CDR3 region is CASSLGLAGLNEQYF. For the CDR3, the DNA is TGTGCCAGCAGCTTGGGACTAGCGGGTCTAAACGAGCAGTACTTC.

The CDR3: CASSQQGNQPQHF. As DNA, the CDR3 is TGTGCCAGCAGCCAGCAGGGTAATCAGCCCCAGCATTTT. The J gene is TRBJ1-5, the V gene TRBV7-9, with D possibly TRBD1 on 5 matching bases. Germline CDR1 is SEHNR and CDR2 is FQNEAQ (reference sequence). V was pared by 5 bases and J by 4 bases, with 9 bases between. The CDR3 is made up of 13 amino acids.

This clone showed up just a few times. The J gene is TRBJ1-5, the V gene TRBV19; 9 nucleotides align to TRBD1. This CDR3 comprises 16 residues. The germline gives CDR1 LNHDA, CDR2 SQIVND (reference sequence). After removal of 6 bases from V and 1 base from J, the junction contained 7 bases not matched to a gene. In DNA form, the CDR3 reads TGTGCCAGTAGCACAGGGGGCTATGGGAGCAATCAGCCCCAGCATTTT. It specifies CASSTGGYGSNQPQHF.

The chain employs TRBV7-9 and TRBJ2-7, with D possibly TRBD1 on 6 matching bases. The V and J ends lost 4 bases and 6 bases respectively, with 7 bases between them. This CDR3 is 11 amino acids long. Germline V gene data show CDR1 as SEHNR and CDR2 as FQNEAQ (reference sequence). The CDR3 sequence: CASSSGVEQYF. CDR3 nucleotide sequence: TGTGCCAGCAGCTCAGGGGTCGAGCAGTACTTC. The variable domain in full, completed from reference TRBV7-9 and TRBJ2-7, reads DTGVSQNPRHKITKRGQNVTFRCDPISEHNRLYWYRQTLGQGPEFLTYFQNEAQLEKSRLLSDRFSAERPKGSFSTLEIQRTEQGDSAMYLCASSSGVEQYFGPGTRLTVT.

This clone was observed a few times. This chain joins TRBV29-1 and TRBJ1-4; 9 bases map to TRBD1. Unmatched junction bases numbered 10, after V lost 7 bases and J lost 7 bases. Germline V gene data show CDR1 as SQVTM and CDR2 as ANQGSEA. This CDR3 spans 14 amino acids. The CDR3 nucleotides read TGCAGCGCTCCCTCGGGACAGGGTAGTGAAAAACTGTTTTTT. This gives the protein CSAPSGQGSEKLFF.

This chain connects TRBV27 to TRBJ2-7; D gene ambiguous. V shed 9 bases and J shed 6 bases, with 15 bases lying between them. Germline lookup yields CDR1 MNHEY and CDR2 SMNVEV (reference sequence). The CDR3 contains 12 residues. The CDR3 here is CARRRGPCEQYF. CDR3 coding DNA: TGTGCCAGGAGAAGAGGTCCCTGCGAGCAGTACTTC.

The V call is TRBV7-2, the J call TRBJ2-3, with 11 bases fitting TRBD2. CDR1 SGHTA and CDR2 FQGNSA come from the germline V gene. The CDR3 has 17 amino acids. Germline trimming cut 1 base from V and 2 bases from J; bases unmatched to any gene: 5. The CDR3 loop is CASSLDALAGVTDTQYF. The CDR3 DNA reads as TGTGCCAGCAGCTTAGATGCACTAGCGGGGGTCACAGATACGCAGTATTTT.

The rearrangement links TRBV11-1 to TRBJ2-2; 7 bases line up with TRBD2. The CDR3 runs to 15 residues. The trim removed 5 bases at V and 10 bases at J, leaving 13 bases unmatched. CDR1 and CDR2 (germline): SGHAT, FQDESV (reference sequence). The CDR3 reads CASSHGLVGPEELFF. CDR3 sequence (DNA): TGTGCCAGCAGCCATGGACTAGTGGGACCTGAGGAGCTGTTTTTT.

The chain combines TRBV7-3 with TRBJ1-2, with 9 bases aligning to TRBD1. Germline lookup yields CDR1 SGHTA and CDR2 FQGTGA. After removal of 4 bases from V and 6 bases from J, the junction contained 6 bases not matched to a gene. The CDR3 is 14 amino acids. This CDR3 reads CASSSGTGTHGYTF. The CDR3 nucleotides read TGTGCCAGCAGCTCCGGGACAGGGACCCATGGCTACACCTTC.

This chain joins TRBV24-1 and TRBJ1-1; D remains unclear. The CDR3 has 12 residues. Trimming stripped 5 bases from V and 3 bases from J, with 6 bases between. Germline CDR1 is KGHDR and CDR2 is SFDVKD. CDR3 nucleotide sequence: TGTGCCACCAGTGCGAGAGACACTGAAGCTTTCTTT. This encodes CATSARDTEAFF.

This clone was detected a few times. The CDR3 spells CSVDAGRQTQYF. CDR3 DNA: TGCAGCGTTGACGCAGGGCGGCAGACCCAGTACTTC. The chain employs TRBV29-1 and TRBJ2-5; tentative D call: TRBD1 (5 bases). Germline assignment: CDR1 SQVTM and CDR2 ANQGSEA. The V end lost 3 bases, the J end lost 6 bases, and 11 bases lay between the germline ends. The length of the CDR3 is 12 residues.

The chain joins TRBV7-9 to TRBJ2-5; TRBD2 is a possible D gene (6 bases). This CDR3 has 14 residues. V was trimmed by 5 bases and J by 1 base, leaving 11 bases between them. Germline V gene data show CDR1 as SEHNR and CDR2 as FQNEAQ (reference sequence). The CDR3 loop is CASSRDSFQETQYF. CDR3 sequence (DNA): TGTGCCAGCAGCCGGGACTCTTTCCAAGAGACCCAGTACTTC.

The chain uses TRBV27 and TRBJ2-1; 12 bases are shared with TRBD2. V trimming: 6 bases; J trimming: 5 bases; junction bases outside the gene matches: 8. Germline V lookup: CDR1 MNHEY, CDR2 SMNVEV (reference sequence). This CDR3 is built from 16 residues. CDR3 nucleotide sequence: TGTGCCAGCAGGGCCATGAGGACTAGCGGGGACAATGAGCAGTTCTTC. Amino acid sequence: CASRAMRTSGDNEQFF.

In this sample, this clone turned up a few times. The chain has TRBV27 and TRBJ2-5; D remains ambiguous. This CDR3 has 14 amino acids. V lost 6 bases to trimming and J lost 4 bases, with 15 bases between them. Germline V gene sequence: CDR1 MNHEY, CDR2 SMNVEV (reference sequence). In DNA, the CDR3 is TGTGCCAGCAGCCGCGGAGTAGGTACAGAGACCCAGTACTTC. It specifies CASSRGVGTETQYF.

This clone was seen a handful of times. Other DNA sequences in this sample translate to the same CDR3. The chain has TRBV28 and TRBJ1-2; 7 nucleotides line up with TRBD1. The CDR3 has 13 amino acids. Germline CDR1 reads MDHEN; CDR2 reads SYDVKM. Trimming removed 6 bases from V and 4 bases from J; junction bases left unmatched: 5. The CDR3 loop reads CASSSGQVYGYTF. CDR3 nucleotide sequence: TGTGCCAGCAGCAGCGGACAGGTCTATGGCTACACCTTC.

Only one count was recorded for this clone. This chain uses TRBV28 with TRBJ1-1; unclear D gene. CDR3 length: 15 amino acids. The V and J ends lost 4 bases and 0 bases respectively, with 12 bases between them. Germline V lookup: CDR1 MDHEN, CDR2 SYDVKM. The CDR3 loop reads CASSSLWQMNTEAFF. The CDR3, as DNA: TGTGCCAGCAGTTCCCTTTGGCAGATGAACACTGAAGCTTTCTTT.

This rearrangement joins TRBV9 to TRBJ1-1, with 8 bases that match TRBD1. Germline-derived CDR1 and CDR2 are SGDLS and YYNGEE. V was clipped by 4 bases and J by 5 bases; unmatched bases: 7. The CDR3 has 14 residues. CDR3 sequence: CASSRTGLQTEAFF. The CDR3 nucleotides are TGTGCCAGCAGCAGGACAGGGCTGCAGACTGAAGCTTTCTTT.

The V call is TRBV7-9, the J call TRBJ2-5, with D unclear. V gave up 1 base and J gave up 6 bases, with 12 bases separating them. CDR1 and CDR2 (germline): SEHNR, FQNEAQ (reference sequence). The CDR3 is 14 amino acids. The CDR3 DNA is TGTGCCAGCAGCTTAGGTGCAGGCGAGAAGACCCAGTACTTC. The encoded protein is CASSLGAGEKTQYF.

The V and J genes are TRBV23-1 and TRBJ1-6; D gene unclear. TRBV23-1 is filed as an ORF, its function uncertain. V lost 2 bases and J lost 11, with 10 bases in between. This CDR3 comprises 13 residues. For the CDR3, the DNA is TGCGCCAGCAGTCAACGGACTCGCCCACCCCTCCACTTT. It specifies CASSQRTRPPLHF.

This clone was found a few times. V gene TRBV5-4 combines with J gene TRBJ1-2, with a weak D call TRBD1 (5 bases). Trimming pared 0 bases from V and 8 bases from J, leaving 11 bases between. The CDR3 covers 13 residues. In germline, CDR1 is SGHNT, CDR2 YYREEE (reference sequence). The CDR3 sequence is CASSLAREGGYTF. The CDR3 bases are TGTGCCAGCAGCTTGGCCAGGGAGGGAGGCTACACCTTC.